Below are 25 T cell receptor beta chains sequenced from a single sample in a study of T cell responses to AZD1222 COVID-19 vaccine. TCRdb keeps only in-frame clones here, not all; method: immunoSEQ multiplex PCR. The sample includes tens of thousands of clones, roughly nine tenths seen only once; the top ten take less than 3%. The source material was peripheral blood, sampled 28 days after the second AZD1222 dose. These receptors all stem from an adult who received the AZD1222 COVID-19 vaccine.

The V call is TRBV10-1, the J call TRBJ1-1; D call uncertain. CDR3 size: 12 residues. V dropped 9 bases and J dropped 3 bases, with 11 bases sitting between them. The germline CDR1 and CDR2 sequences are WNHNN and SYGVQD (reference sequence). The CDR3: CARVQRDTEAFF. CDR3 bases: TGCGCCAGGGTCCAAAGGGACACTGAAGCTTTCTTT.

The V and J genes are TRBV2 and TRBJ1-5; 12 bases align to TRBD1. The CDR3 length is 17 residues. CDR1 and CDR2 (germline): SNHLY, FYNNEI. V lost 7 bases and J lost 0; bases outside the gene matches: 7. CDR3 in amino acids: CASNRGTGGFSNQPQHF. In DNA, the CDR3 is TGTGCCAGCAACAGGGGGACAGGGGGCTTTAGCAATCAGCCCCAGCATTTT.

The gene calls are TRBV6-5 and TRBJ1-2, with D uncertain. The V gene's germline CDR1 is MNHEY and CDR2 SVGAGI. This CDR3 is built from 12 residues. Deletions cut 8 bases from V and 7 bases from J, with 14 bases between. CDR3 amino acids: CASRDGAGGYTF. The CDR3 nucleotides are TGTGCCAGCCGAGACGGTGCGGGTGGCTACACCTTC.

This rearrangement joins TRBV19 to TRBJ2-5, with a possible D match to TRBD1 (5 bases). Germline V CDR1 and CDR2: LNHDA, SQIVND (reference sequence). V was trimmed by 3 bases and J by 1 base, leaving 12 bases between them. The CDR3 sequence is 15 residues long. The CDR3 loop is CASSIGRAAQETQYF. CDR3 DNA sequence: TGTGCCAGTAGTATTGGCAGGGCTGCCCAAGAGACCCAGTACTTC.

The rearrangement joins TRBV14 to TRBJ2-5; D is unresolved. Germline CDR1 and CDR2: SGHDN and FVKESK. The CDR3 consists of 14 residues. The V and J ends lost 2 bases and 1 base respectively, with 8 bases between them. The CDR3 coding sequence is TGTGCCAGCAGCCAACTAGGGTCCCAAGAGACCCAGTACTTC. As protein: CASSQLGSQETQYF.

This clone has only one observation. The chain has TRBV27 and TRBJ1-1, with a tentative D call TRBD1 (5 bases). The CDR3 loop spans 15 amino acids. The V end lost 1 base, the J end lost 1 base, and 10 bases lay between the germline ends. Germline CDR1 reads MNHEY; CDR2 reads SMNVEV (reference sequence). The CDR3, as DNA: TGTGCCAGCAGTTTATGGGGGGTGGGGAACACTGAAGCTTTCTTT. Protein product: CASSLWGVGNTEAFF.

This clone occurred once. The chain carries TRBV6-1 and TRBJ1-1, with D tentatively TRBD1 (5 bases). The CDR3 extends over 14 amino acids. Germline CDR1 and CDR2: MNHNS and SASEGT. Trimming removed 1 base from V and 6 bases from J, with 12 bases in between. The chain's CDR3 is CASSEVSGSAEAFF. CDR3 DNA sequence: TGTGCCAGCAGTGAAGTTTCAGGGTCTGCTGAAGCTTTCTTT.

The genes are TRBV6-2 or TRBV6-3 and TRBJ2-1; D could derive from TRBD1 or TRBD2 (5 bases each). V was shortened by 0 bases and J by 8 bases, with 26 bases between the two germline ends. The CDR3 sequence is 19 residues long. CDR1 and CDR2 (germline): MNHEY, SVGEGT. The CDR3 sequence is CASSYSGSKGGTFLDEQFF. CDR3 nucleotides: TGTGCCAGCAGTTACTCGGGCTCTAAGGGTGGGACCTTCTTAGATGAGCAGTTCTTC.

The chain combines TRBV11-2 with TRBJ1-4; D remains unclear. Germline assignment: CDR1 SGHAT and CDR2 FQNNGV. Trimming shortened V by 2 bases and J by 0 bases, and 7 bases separated the two germline ends. CDR3 length: 15 residues. The CDR3 nucleotides are TGTGCCAGCAGCTTACTCGGCGCAACTAATGAAAAACTGTTTTTT. Amino acid sequence: CASSLLGATNEKLFF.

V gene TRBV2 combines with J gene TRBJ1-2; D unresolved. The ends were cut back, 4 bases at V and 7 bases at J, with 16 bases in the middle. The V gene's germline CDR1 is SNHLY and CDR2 FYNNEI. The CDR3 covers 14 residues. The CDR3 loop reads CASSGVPPGFGYTF. In DNA, the CDR3 is TGTGCCAGCAGTGGCGTGCCCCCAGGATTTGGCTACACCTTC.

The chain joins TRBV6-5 to TRBJ1-5; D not resolved. This CDR3 has 15 amino acids. V lost 11 bases to trimming and J lost 2 bases, with 19 bases between them. Germline loops: CDR1 MNHEY, CDR2 SVGAGI. The CDR3 DNA sequence: TGTGCCCTAAGAGGCAGAAAGGTCGGCAATCAGCCCCAGCATTTT. This translates into CALRGRKVGNQPQHF.

This chain joins TRBV6-1 and TRBJ2-5; D ambiguous. Germline CDR1 reads MNHNS; CDR2 reads SASEGT. Trimming stripped 0 bases from V and 4 bases from J, with 6 bases between. The CDR3 covers 13 residues. CDR3 protein: CASSEALGETQYF. CDR3 nucleotide sequence: TGTGCCAGCAGTGAAGCGCTAGGAGAGACCCAGTACTTC.

Only one count was recorded for this clone. The genes are TRBV6-4 and TRBJ2-3, with 13 nucleotides matching TRBD2. V gave up 3 bases and J gave up 6 bases; unmatched junction bases: 3. This CDR3 comprises 15 residues. Germline loops: CDR1 MRHNA, CDR2 SNTAGT. The CDR3 here is CASSETSGGADTQYF. The CDR3 coding sequence is TGTGCCAGCAGTGAAACTAGCGGGGGGGCGGATACGCAGTATTTT.

The chain joins TRBV11-1 to TRBJ2-7, with D possibly called TRBD1 or TRBD2 (5 bases each). The V gene's germline CDR1 is SGHAT and CDR2 FQDESV (reference sequence). V shed 5 bases and J shed 2 bases, with 16 bases lying between them. This CDR3 contains 15 residues. The CDR3 region has the DNA TGTGCCAGCAGCCCGGGGCGAGGCAGAGCCTACGAGCAGTACTTC. Protein sequence: CASSPGRGRAYEQYF.

The rearrangement joins TRBV7-8 to TRBJ2-7; the match to TRBD1 covers 8 bases. Trimming took 5 bases from V and 3 from J; bases not matched to a gene: 6. Germline V gene sequence: CDR1 SGHVS, CDR2 FQNEAQ. The CDR3 has 14 amino acids. The CDR3 region is CASSPDRAHYEQYF. CDR3 DNA: TGTGCCAGCAGCCCGGACAGGGCCCACTACGAGCAGTACTTC.

The rearrangement joins TRBV30 to TRBJ2-5; 7 bases map to TRBD2. Trimming at V came to 3 bases and at J to 1 base, leaving 8 bases not matched to a gene. The CDR3 runs 15 residues. CDR1 and CDR2 from the germline V gene are GTSNPN and SVGIG (reference sequence). CDR3 sequence (DNA): TGTGCCTGGAGCTTGCTAGCGGTGATCCAAGAGACCCAGTACTTC. Its translation: CAWSLLAVIQETQYF.

The chain links TRBV15 to TRBJ1-1; D gene unclear. Trimming cost V 1 base and J 11 bases, with 11 bases left between them. This CDR3 is built from 12 residues. Germline lookup yields CDR1 LNHNV and CDR2 YYDKDF (reference sequence). This chain's CDR3 is CATSRADAMAFF. The CDR3 coding sequence is TGTGCCACCAGCAGAGCCGATGCAATGGCTTTCTTT.

In its sample, this clone was seen a few times. The chain joins TRBV11-2 to TRBJ2-3; 9 nucleotides align to TRBD2. CDR1 is SGHAT, CDR2 FQNNGV, per germline. The CDR3 consists of 16 residues. J was trimmed by 6 bases and V by 1 base; bases with no gene match: 8. As DNA, the CDR3 is TGTGCCAGCAGCTTAGCTCTTCGCGGGGGGGAGGATACGCAGTATTTT. Translating gives CASSLALRGGEDTQYF. Full variable domain (outside the CDR3, taken from reference TRBV11-2 and TRBJ2-3): EAGVAQSPRYKIIEKRQSVAFWCNPISGHATLYWYQQILGQGPKLLIQFQNNGVVDDSQLPKDRFSAERLKGVDSTLKIQPAKLEDSAVYLCASSLALRGGEDTQYFGPGTRLTVL.

This rearrangement joins TRBV5-1 to TRBJ2-4, with 10 bases fitting TRBD2. This CDR3 region has 18 residues. The junction had 17 bases not matched to a gene; V was cut back by 3 bases and J by 8 bases. Germline V CDR1 and CDR2: SGHRS, YFSETQ. The CDR3 loop is CASSSGTRAGGPLDIQYF. In DNA, the CDR3 is TGCGCCAGCAGCTCAGGCACTCGAGCGGGAGGGCCTTTAGACATTCAGTACTTC.

This chain joins TRBV6-5 and TRBJ2-2, with 10 bases matching TRBD2. Losses at the gene ends were 7 bases for V and 6 bases for J; bases not matched to a gene: 8. The CDR3 has 15 residues. Germline assignment: CDR1 MNHEY and CDR2 SVGAGI. The CDR3 spells CASTQAGGRPGELFF. The CDR3 DNA is TGTGCCAGCACCCAAGCGGGAGGGCGGCCCGGGGAGCTGTTTTTT.

The chain carries TRBV6-5 and TRBJ2-7, with 7 bases identical to TRBD1. The CDR3 totals 16 residues. Trimming at V came to 0 bases and at J to 6 bases, leaving 11 bases not matched to a gene. Germline CDR1 is MNHEY and CDR2 is SVGAGI. The CDR3 here is CASSYSTGEWNGEQYF. The CDR3, as DNA: TGTGCCAGCAGTTACTCTACAGGGGAATGGAATGGCGAGCAGTACTTC.

The chain recombines TRBV5-1 with TRBJ1-1; 8 bases fit TRBD1. The CDR3 consists of 15 residues. Trimming at V came to 5 bases and at J to 1 base, leaving 7 bases not matched to a gene. CDR1 is SGHRS, CDR2 YFSETQ, per germline. The CDR3, as DNA: TGCGCCAGCAGTTTACAGGGGGTGGAGAACACTGAAGCTTTCTTT. Its protein is CASSLQGVENTEAFF.

This chain connects TRBV5-4 to TRBJ1-1; 7 nucleotides match TRBD1. CDR3 length equals 15 residues. V dropped 2 bases and J dropped 0; count of bases not matched to a gene: 4. CDR1 is SGHNT, CDR2 YYREEE, per germline (reference sequence). This CDR3 reads CASSFRDSMNTEAFF. DNA of the CDR3: TGTGCCAGCAGCTTCCGGGACAGCATGAACACTGAAGCTTTCTTT. The entire variable domain, with the rest obtained from reference TRBV5-4 and TRBJ1-1, is as follows: ETGVTQSPTHLIKTRGQQVTLRCSSQSGHNTVSWYQQALGQGPQFIFQYYREEENGRGNFPPRFSGLQFPNYSSELNVNALELDDSALYLCASSFRDSMNTEAFFGQGTRLTVV.

The chain links TRBV7-9 to TRBJ1-1; D gene ambiguous. The CDR3 is 13 residues long. Trimming stripped 2 bases from V and 4 bases from J, with 8 bases between. Germline V gene data show CDR1 as SEHNR and CDR2 as FQNEAQ (reference sequence). CDR3 nucleotide sequence: TGTGCCAGCAGCTTACTGCTGATCACTGAAGCTTTCTTT. Its translation is CASSLLLITEAFF.

The J gene is TRBJ2-3, the V gene TRBV4-1, with D unresolved. Germline CDR1 MGHRA, CDR2 YSYEKL. V gave up 1 base and J gave up 0 bases, with 5 bases separating them. This CDR3 is 14 amino acids long. The DNA for the CDR3 is TGCGCCAGCAGCCAAGGAATGAGCACAGATACGCAGTATTTT. This encodes CASSQGMSTDTQYF.